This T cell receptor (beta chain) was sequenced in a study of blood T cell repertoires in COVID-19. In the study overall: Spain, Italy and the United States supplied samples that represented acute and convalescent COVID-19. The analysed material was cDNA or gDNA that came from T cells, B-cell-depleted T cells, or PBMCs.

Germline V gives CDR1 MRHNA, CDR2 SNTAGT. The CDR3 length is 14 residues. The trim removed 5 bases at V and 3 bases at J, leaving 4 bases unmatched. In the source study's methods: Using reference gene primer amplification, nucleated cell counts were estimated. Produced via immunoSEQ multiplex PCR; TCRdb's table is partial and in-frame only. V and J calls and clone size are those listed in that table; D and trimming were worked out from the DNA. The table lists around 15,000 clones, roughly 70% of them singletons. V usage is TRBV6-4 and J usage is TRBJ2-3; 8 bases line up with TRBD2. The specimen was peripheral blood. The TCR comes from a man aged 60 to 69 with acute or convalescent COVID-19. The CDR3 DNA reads TGTGCCAGCAGTACCGGGGGGGCTACAGATACGCAGTATTTT. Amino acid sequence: CASSTGGATDTQYF.